A selection of T cell receptor beta chains follows, all from one sample in a study of cytomegalovirus exposure and HLA in healthy donors. TCRdb's copy holds only in-frame clones and misses some; the assay was immunoSEQ multiplex PCR. The sample contains some 150,000 clones, roughly 81% of which appear only once. The source material was PBMCs. The receptors originated from a female donor in good health and CMV-seronegative. CDR3s include the opening cysteine and the closing phenylalanine or tryptophan. The D gene is left open where the match is weak. Some rows have no size entry. The others give once, few or many, or a class for an expanded clone.

V,D,size,J,DNA,CDR3
TRBV11-2,TRBD1,-,TRBJ1-2,TGTGCCAGCAGCCAGGGGGGCCGTGGCTACACCTTC,CASSQGGRGYTF
TRBV28,-,-,TRBJ1-2,TGTGCCAGCCATCTTACGTCCAGGTCCCACTATGGCTACACCTTC,CASHLTSRSHYGYTF
TRBV9,-,-,TRBJ1-1,TGTGCCAGCAGCGTAGACGCCAGGAACACTGAAGCTTTCTTT,CASSVDARNTEAFF
TRBV6-6,-,few,TRBJ2-3,TGTGCCAGCAGTTACCCCCCGCGAGGAGATACGCAGTATTTT,CASSYPPRGDTQYF
TRBV19,TRBD1,-,TRBJ1-2,TGTGCCAGTGGCGAGAGGGGACAGGCTAACTATGGCTACACCTTC,CASGERGQANYGYTF
TRBV16,-,-,TRBJ1-2,TGTGCCAGCAGCCCCGAACAGTCGAAGACTAACTATGGCTACACCTTC,CASSPEQSKTNYGYTF
TRBV19,-,-,TRBJ1-3,TGTGCCAGTAGTACACAGGGTGCTGGAAACACCATATATTTT,CASSTQGAGNTIYF
TRBV25-1,TRBD2,few,TRBJ2-1,TGTGCCAGCAACCCGGGGGGGGACTTCTACAATGAGCAGTTCTTC,CASNPGGDFYNEQFF
TRBV6-6,TRBD1,few,TRBJ1-1,TGTGCCAGCAGTTCAACAGGGGGCCGGGGGAACACTGAAGCTTTCTTT,CASSSTGGRGNTEAFF
TRBV19,TRBD1,once,TRBJ2-7,TGTGCCAGTAGTGGGGGACAGATTCCCTACGAGCAGTACTTC,CASSGGQIPYEQYF
TRBV13,-,-,TRBJ1-1,TGTGCCAGCAGCGACCGACAGACCCTGAACACTGAAGCTTTCTTT,CASSDRQTLNTEAFF
TRBV4-1,-,-,TRBJ1-3,TGCGCCAGCAGCCTGGGGGGGGCCCACTTCTCTGGAAACACCATATATTTT,CASSLGGAHFSGNTIYF
TRBV6-1,-,-,TRBJ1-1,TGTGCCAGCAGCCTCCTGAACACTGAAGCTTTCTTT,CASSLLNTEAFF
TRBV27,-,-,TRBJ1-1,TGTGCCAGCAGTTTAGGGGGCAGGGGATACACTGAAGCTTTCTTT,CASSLGGRGYTEAFF
TRBV7-3,TRBD2,-,TRBJ2-2,TGTGCCAGCAGCCGAGCGGGAGGGGTCACCGGGGAGCTGTTTTTT,CASSRAGGVTGELFF
TRBV7-9,TRBD1,once,TRBJ1-2,TGTGCCAGCAGCTCAACCGGGACAGGGGAAGGCTACACCTTC,CASSSTGTGEGYTF
TRBV27,-,-,TRBJ2-1,TGTGCCAGCAGTTTAGGCCTCCAGTACGAGCAGTTCTTC,CASSLGLQYEQFF
TRBV10-3,-,few,TRBJ1-6,TGTGCCATCAGTGGACAGACTAATTCACCCCTCCACTTT,CAISGQTNSPLHF
TRBV5-1,-,-,TRBJ2-1,TGCGCCAGCAGCTTGGTCCTCGGGGGCAATGAGCAGTTCTTC,CASSLVLGGNEQFF
TRBV9,TRBD1,-,TRBJ2-7,TGTGCCAGCAGCGTAGCCCAGGGGGCCACCTACGAGCAGTACTTC,CASSVAQGATYEQYF
TRBV2,-,few,TRBJ1-1,TGTGCCAGCATTAAAGGACAGAACACTGAAGCTTTCTTT,CASIKGQNTEAFF
TRBV6-5,-,few,TRBJ1-2,TGTGCCAGCCGGGGGGCGGCGGCCTATGGCTACACCTTC,CASRGAAAYGYTF
TRBV10-1,-,once,TRBJ2-7,TGCGCCAGCAGTGAGTCTTCGGGGAGCTCCTACGAGCAGTACTTC,CASSESSGSSYEQYF
TRBV2,TRBD1,-,TRBJ1-1,TGTGCCAGCAGTGCTGAGGGGGCGCGGGTTACTGAAGCTTTCTTT,CASSAEGARVTEAFF